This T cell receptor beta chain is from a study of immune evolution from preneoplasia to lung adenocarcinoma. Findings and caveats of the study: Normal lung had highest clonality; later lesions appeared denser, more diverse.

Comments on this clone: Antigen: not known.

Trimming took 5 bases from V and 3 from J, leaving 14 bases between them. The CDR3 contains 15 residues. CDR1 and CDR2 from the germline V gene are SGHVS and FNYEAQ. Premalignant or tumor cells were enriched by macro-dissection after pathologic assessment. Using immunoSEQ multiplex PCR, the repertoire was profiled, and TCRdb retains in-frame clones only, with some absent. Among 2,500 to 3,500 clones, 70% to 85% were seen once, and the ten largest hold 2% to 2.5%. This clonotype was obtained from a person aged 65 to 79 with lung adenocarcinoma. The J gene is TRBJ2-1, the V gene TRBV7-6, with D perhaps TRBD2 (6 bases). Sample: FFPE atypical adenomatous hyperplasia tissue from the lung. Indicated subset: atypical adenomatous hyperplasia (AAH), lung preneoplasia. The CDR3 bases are TGTGCCAGCAGCCGACTAGGTTTAATCTACAATGAGCAGTTCTTC. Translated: CASSRLGLIYNEQFF.